A selection of T cell receptor beta chains follows, all from one sample in a study of shared clonotypes between healthy human individuals. TCRdb's copy holds only in-frame clones and misses some; the assay was immunoSEQ multiplex PCR. Among 98,000 or so clones listed, about 63% were seen once. Sequences were obtained from memory CD8+ T cells sorted from blood. These receptors originate from a woman aged 25 to 39 in good health. CDR3s include the opening cysteine and the closing phenylalanine or tryptophan. Each record gives: V gene, clone size, J gene, D gene, CDR3 protein, CDR3 DNA. A D gene is named only where the DNA matches it firmly. Size tells how often a clone was seen (once, few, many) or the class of an expanded clone, and some rows leave it out.

>TRBV7-9|.|TRBJ2-7|.
CASSPRGQGPSYEQYF
TGTGCCAGCAGCCCACGGGGGCAGGGGCCCTCCTACGAGCAGTACTTC
>TRBV9|.|TRBJ1-2|TRBD1
CASSAQGALYGYTF
TGTGCCAGCAGCGCCCAGGGGGCCCTCTATGGCTACACCTTC
>TRBV28|.|TRBJ2-2|.
CASSLRAGTYLWTGELFF
TGTGCCAGCAGTTTAAGGGCGGGCACCTACCTTTGGACCGGGGAGCTGTTTTTT
>TRBV11-2|.|TRBJ1-5|.
CASSAWGPTGIGDNQPQHF
TGTGCCAGCAGCGCCTGGGGGCCTACCGGGATTGGAGACAATCAGCCCCAGCATTTT
>TRBV19|.|TRBJ2-2|.
CASTHRGPNTGELFF
TGTGCCAGTACTCACCGGGGCCCGAACACCGGGGAGCTGTTTTTT
>TRBV9|.|TRBJ2-5|.
CASSVEGERGETQYF
TGTGCCAGCAGCGTCGAGGGAGAGAGGGGGGAGACCCAGTACTTC
>TRBV2|.|TRBJ2-7|.
CASSDSGAGNEQYF
TGTGCCAGCAGTGATTCAGGGGCAGGAAACGAGCAGTACTTC
>TRBV7-7|once|TRBJ2-7|TRBD1
CASSVGRGHEQYF
TGTGCCAGCAGCGTGGGTAGGGGGCATGAGCAGTACTTC
>TRBV5-1|.|TRBJ2-1|TRBD2
CASSPLASGSSYNEQFF
TGCGCCAGCAGCCCCCTGGCTAGCGGGAGCTCCTACAATGAGCAGTTCTTC
>TRBV28|.|TRBJ1-2|.
CASSSPTPSNYGYTF
TGTGCCAGCAGTAGTCCGACCCCTTCTAACTATGGCTACACCTTC
>TRBV5-1|.|TRBJ1-4|TRBD1
CASSLDGTGGWGEKLFF
TGCGCCAGCAGCTTGGACGGGACAGGGGGCTGGGGTGAAAAACTGTTTTTT
>TRBV4-2|few|TRBJ2-7|TRBD1
CASSQDLGDSSYEQYF
TGTGCCAGCAGCCAAGATTTAGGGGACAGCTCCTACGAGCAGTACTTC
>TRBV16|.|TRBJ1-5|.
CASSRTPGHAGQPQHF
TGTGCCAGCAGCCGAACTCCCGGACACGCGGGGCAGCCCCAGCATTTT
>TRBV7-2|.|TRBJ2-4|.
CASSLSVLVKNIQYF
TGTGCCAGCAGCTTATCGGTACTAGTGAAAAACATTCAGTACTTC
>TRBV4-1|.|TRBJ2-7|.
CASSHVQGLRREQYF
TGCGCCAGCAGCCATGTACAGGGTCTCAGGCGCGAGCAGTACTTC
>TRBV10-2|.|TRBJ2-7|.
CASSDIGLGLGEQYF
TGCGCCAGCAGTGATATTGGCCTGGGGCTGGGCGAGCAGTACTTC
>TRBV9|.|TRBJ2-5|.
CASSKTTAAETQYF
TGTGCCAGCAGCAAGACTACCGCAGCGGAGACCCAGTACTTC
>TRBV5-1|.|TRBJ2-5|.
CASNLMGHQDQETQYF
TGCGCCAGCAATCTTATGGGACATCAGGATCAAGAGACCCAGTACTTC
>TRBV27|.|TRBJ2-1|.
CASSVWNNEQFF
TGTGCCAGCAGTGTATGGAACAATGAGCAGTTCTTC
>TRBV18|.|TRBJ2-1|.
CASSPPSGSLVEQFF
TGTGCCAGCTCACCACCCTCGGGGTCTTTGGTAGAGCAGTTCTTC
>TRBV10-1|.|TRBJ2-7|.
CASSRDLSSYEQYF
TGCGCCAGCTCCCGGGACCTGAGCTCCTACGAGCAGTACTTC
>TRBV5-1|.|TRBJ2-5|TRBD2
CASSTTGTSDQETQYF
TGCGCCAGCAGCACTACCGGGACTAGCGACCAAGAGACCCAGTACTTC
>TRBV19|.|TRBJ2-7|.
CASSIDQGGHSVGEQYF
TGTGCCAGTAGTATAGATCAGGGGGGACACTCCGTTGGCGAGCAGTACTTC
>TRBV25-1|.|TRBJ1-1|.
CASSVLDSNTEAFF
TGTGCCAGCAGTGTCCTGGACAGCAACACTGAAGCTTTCTTT
>TRBV25-1|once|TRBJ2-6|TRBD2
CASSGSAGGQPGANVLTF
TGTGCCAGCAGTGGTTCGGCGGGAGGGCAACCTGGGGCCAACGTCCTGACTTTC
>TRBV30|.|TRBJ1-2|.
CAWSRAYGYTF
TGTGCCTGGAGTCGGGCTTATGGCTACACCTTC
>TRBV15|.|TRBJ2-1|.
CATRGRYKNNEQFF
TGTGCCACGAGGGGACGCTACAAAAACAATGAGCAGTTCTTC
>TRBV7-6|.|TRBJ1-2|.
CASSPSIFSETHGYTF
TGTGCCAGCAGCCCTTCAATTTTCTCCGAGACGCATGGCTACACCTTC
>TRBV15|few|TRBJ1-2|TRBD1
CATSRGTGYGYTF
TGTGCCACCAGCAGAGGGACAGGCTATGGCTACACCTTC
>TRBV6-5|.|TRBJ1-5|TRBD1
CASKPGQGSNQPQHF
TGTGCCAGCAAGCCGGGACAGGGGTCCAATCAGCCCCAGCATTTT
>TRBV10-3|.|TRBJ2-6|.
CAISELDLARSSGANVLTF
TGTGCCATCAGTGAGCTTGATTTGGCGCGATCCTCTGGGGCCAACGTCCTGACTTTC
>TRBV5-4|.|TRBJ2-5|TRBD1
CASSSFGTGHALQETQYF
TGTGCCAGCAGCTCGTTTGGGACAGGACATGCCCTCCAAGAGACCCAGTACTTC
>TRBV2|.|TRBJ2-2|.
CASKGPSGGELFF
TGTGCCAGCAAGGGGCCTTCGGGCGGGGAGCTGTTTTTT
>TRBV6-4|.|TRBJ2-7|TRBD1
CASSEATGGHYEQYF
TGTGCCAGCAGTGAAGCGACAGGGGGACACTACGAGCAGTACTTC
>TRBV29-1|.|TRBJ2-5|.
CSVDRGFQETQYF
TGCAGCGTTGACAGAGGCTTCCAAGAGACCCAGTACTTC
>TRBV28|.|TRBJ1-5|.
CASSGYSQPQHF
TGTGCCTCGTCCGGGTACAGTCAGCCCCAGCATTTT
>TRBV27|.|TRBJ2-6|.
CASRTEGSGANVLTF
TGTGCCAGTCGGACTGAAGGCTCTGGGGCCAACGTCCTGACTTTC
>TRBV15|.|TRBJ2-7|.
CATSRDGLKSYEQYF
TGTGCCACCAGCAGAGATGGCCTAAAATCCTACGAGCAGTACTTC
>TRBV23-1|.|TRBJ1-4|.
CASSQSSDTNEKLFF
TGCGCCAGCAGTCAATCGTCCGACACCAATGAAAAACTGTTTTTT
>TRBV6-6|.|TRBJ2-7|TRBD2
CASSLLAGVGVGEQYF
TGTGCCAGCAGCTTACTTGCGGGAGTAGGGGTGGGCGAGCAGTACTTC